This T cell receptor (beta chain) was profiled in a study of response to subunit inactivated influenza vaccine. Of note for this clonotype: As yet, its antigen is unknown.

Each CDR3 protein is one row after TCRdb ran MiXCR on the RT-PCR reads. This repertoire shows 500,000 to 600,000 distinct CDR3 sequences, 7.6% found once; its top ten account for over 10%. Study-wide findings and caveats: Researchers suggested that each seasonal influenza vaccination recruits few new T cells.

Here the sequenced sample was PBMCs from blood, taken about 23 months after vaccination. The receptor was derived from a man between 50 and 75 years old who received an inactivated influenza vaccine.

The CDR3 is CSARDAAGAFYNEQFF. CDR3 bases: TGCAGTGCTAGAGATGCTGCGGGGGCTTTTTACAATGAGCAGTTCTTC. This chain joins TRBV20-1 and TRBJ2-1; perhaps TRBD2 as D (7 bases). CDR1 is DFQATT and CDR2 is SNEGSKA in the germline V gene (reference sequence). This CDR3 has 16 residues. V was cut by 0 bases and J by 4 bases, with 16 bases left in between.